This TCR beta chain originates from a study of blood T cell repertoires in COVID-19. Overall study: COVID-19 samples from acute and convalescent phases originated in the United States, Italy and Spain. PBMCs, B-cell-depleted T cells, or T cells provided the cDNA or gDNA that made up the material.

Germline V CDR1 and CDR2: DFQATT, SNEGSKA (reference sequence). V shed 5 bases and J shed 4 bases, with 9 bases lying between them. CDR3 size: 11 residues. TCRdb keeps only in-frame clones here, not all; method: immunoSEQ multiplex PCR. The sample includes 200,000 to 250,000 clones, 75% to 85% of them seen just once. This rearrangement joins TRBV20-1 to TRBJ2-7; perhaps TRBD1 as D (5 bases). Input material: peripheral blood. This clonotype was obtained from a woman in her 70s with acute or convalescent COVID-19. CDR3 DNA sequence: TGCAGTGCTGGCAGGGTGTACGAGCAGTACTTC. Translating it yields CSAGRVYEQYF.